The rows below give T cell receptor beta chains drawn from one sample of a study of blood T cell repertoires in COVID-19. Data came from immunoSEQ multiplex PCR; TCRdb stores just in-frame clones and leaves some out. The sample lists 290,000 or so clones, roughly 89% occurring once. The sequencing input was PBMCs or T cells enriched from blood (not recorded which). Receptors were obtained from a woman between 18 and 29 years old with acute COVID-19. Each CDR3 is given with its conserved first and last residue. Fields, in order: D gene, V gene, clone size, J gene, CDR3 DNA, CDR3 protein. D genes are given only for firm matches. Expanded clones are given a class, and other clones once, few, many or no size at all.

.	TRBV4-2	.	TRBJ1-2	TGTGCCAGCAGCCAAGACAGGGTTTACTATGGCTACACCTTC	CASSQDRVYYGYTF
TRBD2	TRBV5-5	.	TRBJ2-5	TGTGCCAGCAGCTTGGCCCGCGCGGGAGTGGCCCAAGAGACCCAGTACTTC	CASSLARAGVAQETQYF
.	TRBV7-9	.	TRBJ1-1	TGTGCCAGCAGATACGACAGGGAAGCTTTCTTT	CASRYDREAFF
TRBD2	TRBV19	.	TRBJ2-3	TGTGCCAGTAGCCCATCCTTTGCGGGAGCGGGAGATACGCAGTATTTT	CASSPSFAGAGDTQYF
.	TRBV30	.	TRBJ2-7	TGTGCCTGGAACTCGGGGAGCTCCTACGAGCAGTACTTC	CAWNSGSSYEQYF
.	TRBV28	.	TRBJ1-5	TGTGCCAGCAGTGCGGACAGATACGATCAGCCCCAGCATTTT	CASSADRYDQPQHF
.	TRBV10-3	.	TRBJ1-2	TGTGCCACCAAGGACAGCACCTATGGCTACACCTTC	CATKDSTYGYTF
TRBD1	TRBV27	.	TRBJ2-7	TGTGCCAGCAGTTATCGTAGGGGGCTCAGCGAGCAGTACTTC	CASSYRRGLSEQYF
TRBD2	TRBV6-2/TRBV6-3	.	TRBJ2-7	TGTGCCAGCAGCTCCGGTAGCGGGGCCAGACCTTACGAGCAGTACTTC	CASSSGSGARPYEQYF
TRBD1	TRBV29-1	.	TRBJ1-1	TGCAGCGGAGGACAGGGGATGGACACTGAAGCTTTCTTT	CSGGQGMDTEAFF
.	TRBV2	.	TRBJ1-1	TGTGCCAGCAGTCCACGGGGGACCACCGTCGCTGAAGCTTTCTTT	CASSPRGTTVAEAFF
TRBD1	TRBV28	.	TRBJ1-1	TGTGCCAGCAGTTTGTGGACAGGTCTGAACACTGAAGCTTTCTTT	CASSLWTGLNTEAFF
.	TRBV5-1	.	TRBJ2-5	TGCGCCAGCAGCCTAAAAGAGACCCAGTACTTC	CASSLKETQYF
.	TRBV2	.	TRBJ2-4	TGTGCCAGCTTGGCGGGAAGGATCGACAAAAACATTCAGTACTTC	CASLAGRIDKNIQYF
TRBD1	TRBV28	.	TRBJ1-5	TGTGCCAGCAGCACGGACAGGGGCGGCAATCAGCCCCAGCATTTT	CASSTDRGGNQPQHF
TRBD2	TRBV19	.	TRBJ2-1	TGTGCCAGTAGTATCGAGCCTAGCGGGAGGGCCTACAATGAGCAGTTCTTC	CASSIEPSGRAYNEQFF
TRBD1	TRBV5-1	.	TRBJ1-5	TGCGCCAGCAGCTTGGTCCCGGGACAGGGTGGCAATCAGCCCCAGCATTTT	CASSLVPGQGGNQPQHF
.	TRBV30	.	TRBJ1-2	TGTGCCTGGAGTGTAGGGGGCTATGGCTACACCTTC	CAWSVGGYGYTF
TRBD2	TRBV27	.	TRBJ2-7	TGTGCCAGCAGTCATTTGGGGACTAGCGGGGCGCTTCCCTACGAGCAGTACTTC	CASSHLGTSGALPYEQYF
TRBD1	TRBV28	.	TRBJ1-2	TGTGCCAGCAGTCTCACAGGGGGCGTAAGTGGCTACACCTTC	CASSLTGGVSGYTF
TRBD1	TRBV5-1	.	TRBJ2-7	TGCGCCAGCAGCAAGGATGGGACAGCCTACGAGCAGTACTTC	CASSKDGTAYEQYF
TRBD1	TRBV7-9	.	TRBJ1-1	TGTGCCAGCAGCTCGGGGACAGCCGGAGCTTTCTTT	CASSSGTAGAFF
TRBD1	TRBV5-1	.	TRBJ1-1	TGCGCCAGCAGCTTGTACGAGACAGGGGGCCGGGCTGAAGCTTTCTTT	CASSLYETGGRAEAFF
TRBD2	TRBV28	.	TRBJ2-1	TGTGCCAGCGACGGGACTAGCGGGCCCAACTCCTACAATGAGCAGTTCTTC	CASDGTSGPNSYNEQFF
TRBD2	TRBV28	few	TRBJ2-7	TGTGCCAGCTTGACTAGCGGGAGTCACCGAGACGAGCAGTACTTC	CASLTSGSHRDEQYF
.	TRBV5-5	.	TRBJ1-4	TGTGCCAGCAGCCTCCGAGAGGCTCTTCTCGGGGAAAAACTGTTTTTT	CASSLREALLGEKLFF
.	TRBV7-8	.	TRBJ2-1	TGTGCCAGCAGCCCTTTCAGCGATGAGCAGTTCTTC	CASSPFSDEQFF
.	TRBV24-1	.	TRBJ2-3	TGTGCCACCAGTGGCCCAGAGAGACAGAAGCTGCCAGATACGCAGTATTTT	CATSGPERQKLPDTQYF
.	TRBV10-3	.	TRBJ2-3	TGTGCCGGCAAGGACATTCCGGACACAGATACGCAGTATTTT	CAGKDIPDTDTQYF
.	TRBV24-1	.	TRBJ1-5	TGTGCCACGTTGAGAAGCAATCAGCCCCAGCATTTT	CATLRSNQPQHF
.	TRBV7-9	.	TRBJ2-7	TGTGCCAGCAGCCCCGAGGACAGAAGGGGCGAGCAGTACTTC	CASSPEDRRGEQYF
.	TRBV6-5	.	TRBJ1-5	TGTGCCAGCAGCCACGGGGGGAAGGATCAGCCCCAGCATTTT	CASSHGGKDQPQHF
.	TRBV5-1	.	TRBJ1-3	TGCGCCAGCAGCTTGGAAGCAGGCCCTGGAAACACCATATATTTT	CASSLEAGPGNTIYF
.	TRBV5-1	.	TRBJ2-5	TGCGCCAGCAGCTTCAATGCGGGCGTACAAGAGACCCAGTACTTC	CASSFNAGVQETQYF
TRBD2	TRBV6-5	.	TRBJ2-7	TGTGCCAGCGGAATACTAGCGGGAGGGTCCTACGAGCAGTACTTC	CASGILAGGSYEQYF
TRBD2	TRBV19	.	TRBJ2-5	TGTGCCAGTAGCTCAGCATCGGGGGGGGCAGAGACCCAGTACTTC	CASSSASGGAETQYF
.	TRBV2	.	TRBJ2-5	TGTGCCAGCAGTGTAGCTCGGGAGACCCAGTACTTC	CASSVARETQYF
TRBD1	TRBV9	once	TRBJ1-3	TGTGCCAGCAGCGTAGGGGGTACCGGGACAGGGGCTGGAAACACCATATATTTT	CASSVGGTGTGAGNTIYF
.	TRBV5-1	.	TRBJ1-6	TGCGCCAGCAGCTTGGTTGGGAGAGGAAATAATTCACCCCTCCACTTT	CASSLVGRGNNSPLHF